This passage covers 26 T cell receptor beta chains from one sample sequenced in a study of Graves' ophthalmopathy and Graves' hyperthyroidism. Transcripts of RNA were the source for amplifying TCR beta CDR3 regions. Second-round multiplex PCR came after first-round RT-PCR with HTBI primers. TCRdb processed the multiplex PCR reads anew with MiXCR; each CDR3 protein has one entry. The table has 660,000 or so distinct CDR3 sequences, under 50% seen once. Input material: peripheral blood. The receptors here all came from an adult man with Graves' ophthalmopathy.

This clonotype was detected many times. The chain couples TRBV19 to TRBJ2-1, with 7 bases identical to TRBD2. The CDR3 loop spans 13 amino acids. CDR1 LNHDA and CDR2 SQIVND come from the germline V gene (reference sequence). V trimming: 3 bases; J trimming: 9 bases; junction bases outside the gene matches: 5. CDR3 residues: CASSIGGGGEQFF. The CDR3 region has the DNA TGTGCCAGTAGTATTGGGGGGGGTGGTGAGCAGTTCTTC.

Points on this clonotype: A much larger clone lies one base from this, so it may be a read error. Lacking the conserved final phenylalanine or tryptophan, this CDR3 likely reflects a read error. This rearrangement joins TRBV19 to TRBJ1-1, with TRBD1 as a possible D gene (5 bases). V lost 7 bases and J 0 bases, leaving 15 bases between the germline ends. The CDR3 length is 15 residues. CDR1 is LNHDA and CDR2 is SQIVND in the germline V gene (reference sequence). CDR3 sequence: CASTSSPGMNTEAFL. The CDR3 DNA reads TGTGCCAGTACCAGTAGTCCAGGGATGAACACTGAAGCTTTCCTT.

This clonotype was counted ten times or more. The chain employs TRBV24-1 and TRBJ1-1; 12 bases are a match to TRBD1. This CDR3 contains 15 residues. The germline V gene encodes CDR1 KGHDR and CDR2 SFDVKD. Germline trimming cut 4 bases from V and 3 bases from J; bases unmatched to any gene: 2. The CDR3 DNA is TGTGCCACCAGTGAAGGGACAGGGGGCCACACTGAAGCTTTCTTT. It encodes CATSEGTGGHTEAFF.

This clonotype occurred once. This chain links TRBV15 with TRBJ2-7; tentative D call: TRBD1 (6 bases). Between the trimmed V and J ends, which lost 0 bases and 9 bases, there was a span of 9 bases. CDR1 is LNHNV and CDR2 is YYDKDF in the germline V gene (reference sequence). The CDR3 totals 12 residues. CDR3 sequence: CATSRDGGGQYF. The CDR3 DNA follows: TGTGCCACCAGCAGAGATGGGGGCGGGCAGTACTTC.

The CDR3 is CASSPQGETQYF. The CDR3 DNA reads as TGTGCCAGCAGCCCCCAGGGCGAGACCCAGTACTTC. The rearrangement joins TRBV3-1 to TRBJ2-5, with a weak D call TRBD1 (5 bases). V lost 4 bases and J lost 5, with 8 bases in between. The CDR3 length is 12 residues. Germline V lookup: CDR1 LGHDT, CDR2 YNNKEL (reference sequence).

CDR3 nucleotide sequence: TGTGCCAGCAGTGTCTTAAGGGCGCAACCCAATACGCAGTATTTT. Amino acid sequence: CASSVLRAQPNTQYF. The chain carries TRBV25-1 and TRBJ2-3; D remains ambiguous. Trimming cost V 4 bases and J 7 bases, with 18 bases left between them. CDR3 length equals 15 residues. Germline CDR1 is MGHDK and CDR2 is SYGVNS.

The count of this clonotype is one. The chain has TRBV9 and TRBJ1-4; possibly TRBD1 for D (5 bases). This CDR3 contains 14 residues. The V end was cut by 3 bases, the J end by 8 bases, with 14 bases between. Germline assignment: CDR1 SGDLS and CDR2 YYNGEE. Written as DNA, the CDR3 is TGTGCCAGCAGCGCCCGGGACGAGGAAGAAAAACTGTTTTTT. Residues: CASSARDEEEKLFF.

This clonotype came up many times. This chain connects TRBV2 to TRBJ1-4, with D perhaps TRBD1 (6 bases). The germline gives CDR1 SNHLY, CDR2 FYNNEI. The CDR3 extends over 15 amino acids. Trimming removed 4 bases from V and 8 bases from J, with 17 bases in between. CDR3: CASSVSRGVYEKLFF. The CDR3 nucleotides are TGTGCCAGCAGTGTCTCCAGGGGTGTTTACGAAAAACTGTTTTTT. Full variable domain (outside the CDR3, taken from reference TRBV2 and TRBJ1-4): EPEVTQTPSHQVTQMGQEVILRCVPISNHLYFYWYRQILGQKVEFLVSFYNNEISEKSEIFDDQFSVERPDGSNFTLKIRSTKLEDSAMYFCASSVSRGVYEKLFFGSGTQLSVL.

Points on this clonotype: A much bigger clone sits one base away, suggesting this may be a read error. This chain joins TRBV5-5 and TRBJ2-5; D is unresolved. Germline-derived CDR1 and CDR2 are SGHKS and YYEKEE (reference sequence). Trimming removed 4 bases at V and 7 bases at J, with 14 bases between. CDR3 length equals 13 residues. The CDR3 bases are TGTGCCAGCAGCCCTCCTACGAACGGGACCCAGTACTTC. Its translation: CASSPPTNGTQYF.

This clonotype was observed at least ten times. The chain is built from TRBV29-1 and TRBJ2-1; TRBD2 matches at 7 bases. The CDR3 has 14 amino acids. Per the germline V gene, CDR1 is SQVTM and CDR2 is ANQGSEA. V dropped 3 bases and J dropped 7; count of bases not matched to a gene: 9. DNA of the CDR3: TGCAGCGTTGAGGTGGGCAGCGGGGCAAATGAGCAGTTCTTC. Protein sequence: CSVEVGSGANEQFF.

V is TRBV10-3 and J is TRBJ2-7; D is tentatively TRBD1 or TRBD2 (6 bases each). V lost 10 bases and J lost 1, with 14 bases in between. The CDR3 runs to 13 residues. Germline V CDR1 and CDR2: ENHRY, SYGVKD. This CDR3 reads CATLGGTSYEQYF. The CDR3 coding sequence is TGTGCCACCCTGGGCGGGACATCCTACGAGCAGTACTTC.

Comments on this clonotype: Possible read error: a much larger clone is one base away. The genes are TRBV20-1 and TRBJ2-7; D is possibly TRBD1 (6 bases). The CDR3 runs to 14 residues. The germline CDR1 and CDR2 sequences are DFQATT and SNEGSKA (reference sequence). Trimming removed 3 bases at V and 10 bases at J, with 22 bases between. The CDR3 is CSASWAGEGESQYF. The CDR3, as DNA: TGCAGTGCTAGTTGGGCCGGCGAGGGGGAGTCCCAGTACTTC.

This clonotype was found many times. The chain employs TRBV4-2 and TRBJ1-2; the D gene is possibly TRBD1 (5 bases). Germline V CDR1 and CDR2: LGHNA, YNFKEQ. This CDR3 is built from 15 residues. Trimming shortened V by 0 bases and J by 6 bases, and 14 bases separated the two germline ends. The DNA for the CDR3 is TGTGCCAGCAGCCAAGAAGGTGCAGGGAAGGATGGCTACACCTTC. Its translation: CASSQEGAGKDGYTF.

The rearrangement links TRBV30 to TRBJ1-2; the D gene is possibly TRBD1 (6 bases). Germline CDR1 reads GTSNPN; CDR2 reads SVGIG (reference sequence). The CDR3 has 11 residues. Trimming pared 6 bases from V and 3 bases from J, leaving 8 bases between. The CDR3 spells CACRTDYGYTF. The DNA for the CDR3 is TGTGCCTGCCGGACAGACTATGGCTACACCTTC.

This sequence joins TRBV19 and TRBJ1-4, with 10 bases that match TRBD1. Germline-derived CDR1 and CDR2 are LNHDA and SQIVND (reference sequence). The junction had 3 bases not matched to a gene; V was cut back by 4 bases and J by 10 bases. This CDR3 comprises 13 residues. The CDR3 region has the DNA TGTGCCAGTAGTAGACAGGGGGCCGGAAAACTGTTTTTT. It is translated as CASSRQGAGKLFF.

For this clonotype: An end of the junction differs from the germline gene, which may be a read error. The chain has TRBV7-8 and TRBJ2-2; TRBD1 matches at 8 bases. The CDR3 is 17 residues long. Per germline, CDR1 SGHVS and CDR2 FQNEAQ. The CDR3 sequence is CASSLGTGFANTGELFF. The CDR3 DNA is TGCGCCAGCAGCCTGGGGACAGGTTTCGCGAACACCGGGGAGCTGTTTTTT.

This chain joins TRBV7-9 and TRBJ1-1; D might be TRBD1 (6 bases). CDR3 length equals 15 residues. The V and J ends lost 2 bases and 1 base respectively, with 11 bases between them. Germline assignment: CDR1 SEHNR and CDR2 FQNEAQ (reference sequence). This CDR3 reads CASSLSGGQNTEAFF. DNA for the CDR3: TGTGCCAGCAGCTTATCCGGGGGACAGAACACTGAAGCTTTCTTT.

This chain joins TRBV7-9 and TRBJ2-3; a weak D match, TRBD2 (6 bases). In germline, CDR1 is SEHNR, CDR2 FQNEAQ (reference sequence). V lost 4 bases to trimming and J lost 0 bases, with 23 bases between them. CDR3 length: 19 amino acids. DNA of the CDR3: TGTGCCAGCAGCTCCCTTGTGGGGGGAGGACGGATGAGCACAGATACGCAGTATTTT. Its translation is CASSSLVGGGRMSTDTQYF.

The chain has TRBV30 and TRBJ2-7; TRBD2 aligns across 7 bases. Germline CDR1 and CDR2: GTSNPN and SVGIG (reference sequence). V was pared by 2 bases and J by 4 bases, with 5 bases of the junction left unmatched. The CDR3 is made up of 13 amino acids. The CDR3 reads CAWSLGGPYEQYF. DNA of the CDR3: TGTGCCTGGAGTTTGGGAGGGCCTTACGAGCAGTACTTC.

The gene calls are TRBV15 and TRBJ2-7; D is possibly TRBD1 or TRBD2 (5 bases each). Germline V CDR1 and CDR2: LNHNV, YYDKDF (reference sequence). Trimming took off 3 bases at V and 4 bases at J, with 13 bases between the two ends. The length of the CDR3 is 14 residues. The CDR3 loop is CATSSPGLGYEQYF. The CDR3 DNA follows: TGTGCCACCAGCAGCCCGGGGCTGGGATACGAGCAGTACTTC. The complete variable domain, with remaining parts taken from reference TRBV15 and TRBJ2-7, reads DAMVIQNPRYQVTQFGKPVTLSCSQTLNHNVMYWYQQKSSQAPKLLFHYYDKDFNNEADTPDNFQSRRPNTSFCFLDIRSPGLGDTAMYLCATSSPGLGYEQYFGPGTRLTVT.

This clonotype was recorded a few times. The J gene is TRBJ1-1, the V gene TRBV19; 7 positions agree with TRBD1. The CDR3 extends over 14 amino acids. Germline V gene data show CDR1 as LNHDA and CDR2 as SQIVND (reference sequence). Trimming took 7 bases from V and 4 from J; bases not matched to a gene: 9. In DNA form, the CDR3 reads TGTGCCAGTACCGACAGGGCCCGGAGCACTGAAGCTTTCTTT. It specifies CASTDRARSTEAFF.

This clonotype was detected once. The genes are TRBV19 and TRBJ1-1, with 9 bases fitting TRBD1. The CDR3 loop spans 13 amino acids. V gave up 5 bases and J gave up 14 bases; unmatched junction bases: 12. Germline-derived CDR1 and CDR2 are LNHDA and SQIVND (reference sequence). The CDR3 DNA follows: TGTGCCAGTAGTCACCTCCCGGGACAGGGTTCATTCTTT. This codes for CASSHLPGQGSFF.

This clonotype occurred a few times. The CDR3 sequence: CASSDGRGPWGPQHF. The CDR3 nucleotides read TGTGCCAGCAGTGACGGCAGGGGGCCTTGGGGCCCCCAGCATTTT. This chain joins TRBV2 and TRBJ1-5, with 8 positions matching TRBD1. This CDR3 has 15 amino acids. J lost 10 bases, V lost 3 bases, and 11 bases had no gene match. Germline loops: CDR1 SNHLY, CDR2 FYNNEI.

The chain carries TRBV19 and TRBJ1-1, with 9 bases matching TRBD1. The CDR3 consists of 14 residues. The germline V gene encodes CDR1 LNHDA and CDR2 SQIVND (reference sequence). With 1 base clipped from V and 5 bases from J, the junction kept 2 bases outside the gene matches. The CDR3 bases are TGTGCCAGTAGTATAGGGACAGGGGATACTGAAGCTTTCTTT. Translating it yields CASSIGTGDTEAFF.

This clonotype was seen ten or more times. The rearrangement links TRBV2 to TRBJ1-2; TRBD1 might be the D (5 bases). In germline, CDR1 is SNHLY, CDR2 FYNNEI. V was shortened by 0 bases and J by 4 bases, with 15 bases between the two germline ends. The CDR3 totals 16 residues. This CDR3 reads CASSEAGWGVGYGYTF. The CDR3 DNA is TGTGCCAGCAGTGAAGCCGGTTGGGGGGTTGGCTATGGCTACACCTTC.

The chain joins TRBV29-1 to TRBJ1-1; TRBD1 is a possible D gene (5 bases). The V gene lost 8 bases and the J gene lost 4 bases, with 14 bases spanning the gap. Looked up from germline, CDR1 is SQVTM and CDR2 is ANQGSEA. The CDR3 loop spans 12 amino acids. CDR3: CSLGTGRTEAFF. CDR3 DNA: TGCAGCTTGGGGACCGGGCGCACTGAAGCTTTCTTT.